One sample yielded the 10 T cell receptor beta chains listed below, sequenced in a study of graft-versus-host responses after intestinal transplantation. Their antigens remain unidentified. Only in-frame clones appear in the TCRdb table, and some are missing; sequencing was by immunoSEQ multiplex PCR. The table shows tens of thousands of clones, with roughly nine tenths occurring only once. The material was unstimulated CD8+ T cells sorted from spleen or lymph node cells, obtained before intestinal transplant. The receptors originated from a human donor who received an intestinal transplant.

CDR3 bases: TGCGCCAGCAGCTTACCCGGGACTAGCGGGATGTACAATGAGCAGTTCTTC. As protein: CASSLPGTSGMYNEQFF. The genes are TRBV5-1 and TRBJ2-1; TRBD2 matches 13 bases. The V gene end was trimmed by 2 bases and the J gene end by 4 bases; junction bases not matched to a gene: 6. The length of the CDR3 is 17 residues. The germline V gene encodes CDR1 SGHRS and CDR2 YFSETQ.

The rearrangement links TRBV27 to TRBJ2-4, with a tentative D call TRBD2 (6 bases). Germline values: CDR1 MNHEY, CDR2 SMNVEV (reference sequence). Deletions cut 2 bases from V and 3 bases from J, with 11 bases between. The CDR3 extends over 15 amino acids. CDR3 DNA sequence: TGTGCCAGCAGTTTAGGCTCGGGAGTCAAAAACATTCAGTACTTC. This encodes CASSLGSGVKNIQYF.

The CDR3 spells CASSQAGPNEQFF. The CDR3 DNA reads as TGCGCCAGCAGCCAAGCAGGCCCTAATGAGCAGTTCTTC. The chain joins TRBV4-3 to TRBJ2-1; D is uncertain. Germline lookup yields CDR1 LGHNA and CDR2 YSLEER. There are 13 residues in the CDR3. Between the trimmed V and J ends, which lost 1 base and 7 bases, there was a span of 8 bases.

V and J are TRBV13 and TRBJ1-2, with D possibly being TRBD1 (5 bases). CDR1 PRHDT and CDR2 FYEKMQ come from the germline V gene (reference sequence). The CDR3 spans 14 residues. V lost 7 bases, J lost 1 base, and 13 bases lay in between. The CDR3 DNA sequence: TGTGCCAGCAAAGAGACAGCCAATAACTATGGCTACACCTTC. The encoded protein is CASKETANNYGYTF.

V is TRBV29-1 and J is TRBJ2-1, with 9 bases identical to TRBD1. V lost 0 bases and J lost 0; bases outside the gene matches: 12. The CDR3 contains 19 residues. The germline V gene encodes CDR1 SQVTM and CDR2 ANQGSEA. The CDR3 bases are TGCAGCGTTGAAGATCAGGGACAGGGAAGGTTCGGCTCCTACAATGAGCAGTTCTTC. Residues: CSVEDQGQGRFGSYNEQFF.

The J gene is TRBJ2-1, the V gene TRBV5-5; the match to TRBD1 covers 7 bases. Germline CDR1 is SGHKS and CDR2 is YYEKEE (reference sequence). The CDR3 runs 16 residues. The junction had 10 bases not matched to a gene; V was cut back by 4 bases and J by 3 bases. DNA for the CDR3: TGTGCCAGCAGCACCCCCTCAGGGGGAGTCTACAATGAGCAGTTCTTC. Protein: CASSTPSGGVYNEQFF.

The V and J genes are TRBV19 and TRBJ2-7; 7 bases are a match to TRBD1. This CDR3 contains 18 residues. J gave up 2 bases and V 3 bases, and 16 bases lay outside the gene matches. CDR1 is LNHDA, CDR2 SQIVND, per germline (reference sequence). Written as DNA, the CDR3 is TGTGCCAGTAGTATTTCTAGTGGGGAAGGGGGCAGTCCCTACGAGCAGTACTTC. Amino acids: CASSISSGEGGSPYEQYF.

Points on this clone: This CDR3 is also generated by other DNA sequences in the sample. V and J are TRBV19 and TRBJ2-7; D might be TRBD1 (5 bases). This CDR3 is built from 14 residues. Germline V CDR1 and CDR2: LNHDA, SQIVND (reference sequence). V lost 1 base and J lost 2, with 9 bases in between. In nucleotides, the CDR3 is TGTGCCAGTAGTATAGGAACAGGCACCTACGAGCAGTACTTC. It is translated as CASSIGTGTYEQYF.

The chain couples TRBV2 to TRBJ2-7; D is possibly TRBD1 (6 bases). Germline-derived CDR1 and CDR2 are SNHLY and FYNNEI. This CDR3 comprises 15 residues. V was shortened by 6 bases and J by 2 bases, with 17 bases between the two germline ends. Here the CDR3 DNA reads TGTGCCAGCAGGATTAAGGATTGGGACACCTACGAGCAGTACTTC. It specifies CASRIKDWDTYEQYF. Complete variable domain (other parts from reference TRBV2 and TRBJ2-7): EPEVTQTPSHQVTQMGQEVILRCVPISNHLYFYWYRQILGQKVEFLVSFYNNEISEKSEIFDDQFSVERPDGSNFTLKIRSTKLEDSAMYFCASRIKDWDTYEQYFGPGTRLTVT.

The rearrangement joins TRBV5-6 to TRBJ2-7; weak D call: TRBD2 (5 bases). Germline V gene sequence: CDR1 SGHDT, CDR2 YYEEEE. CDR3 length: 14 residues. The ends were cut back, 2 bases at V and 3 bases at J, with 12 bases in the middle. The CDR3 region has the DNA TGTGCCAGCAGCTTTTCCGGGAATATCTACGAGCAGTACTTC. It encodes CASSFSGNIYEQYF. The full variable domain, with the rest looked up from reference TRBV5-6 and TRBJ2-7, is DAGVTQSPTHLIKTRGQQVTLRCSPKSGHDTVSWYQQALGQGPQFIFQYYEEEERQRGNFPDRFSGHQFPNYSSELNVNALLLGDSALYLCASSFSGNIYEQYFGPGTRLTVT.